This entry concerns a single T cell receptor (beta chain). The CDR3 spans 14 residues. With 4 bases clipped from V and 5 bases from J, the junction kept 3 bases outside the gene matches. From germline, CDR1 is KGHSH and CDR2 LQKENI. The data originate from a study of cytomegalovirus exposure and HLA in healthy donors. The PCR contained 60 Vbeta and 13 Jbeta primers. Clones were sequenced by immunoSEQ multiplex PCR, and TCRdb holds only the in-frame ones, with some missing. The profile shows 120,000 or so clones, around 80% of them singletons. This sequence originates from a man younger than 45 in good health and CMV-seropositive. The specimen was PBMCs. The chain has TRBV18 and TRBJ2-3, with 10 positions matching TRBD2. The chain's CDR3 is CASSRSSGRDTQYF. Written as DNA, the CDR3 is TGTGCCAGCTCACGTTCTAGCGGGAGAGATACGCAGTATTTT.